Shown below are 17 T cell receptor beta chains from a single sample sequenced in a study of CD8+ T cells in alopecia areata. Extraction of RNA preceded its reverse transcription into cDNA, which served as the sequencing template. Assay: immunoSEQ multiplex PCR; the TCRdb copy retains only in-frame clones and omits some. The profile shows fewer than 9,500 clones, 64% of them singletons. Treatment meaning: oral pan-JAK inhibitor, 5-10 mg twice daily. Obtained from alopecia areata patients were lesional scalp punch biopsies along with peripheral blood. The specimen comprised skin, sampled at week 4, from a patient treated with tofacitinib. The receptor source for this set is a human donor with alopecia areata.

The chain uses TRBV7-1 and TRBJ2-2; TRBD2 matches 12 bases. TRBV7-1 is identified as an open reading frame with a role that is uncertain. There are 15 residues in the CDR3. Trimming took 5 bases from V and 4 from J; bases not matched to a gene: 2. The CDR3 nucleotides are TGTGCCAGCAGCCGGACTAGCGGGACCACCGGGGAGCTGTTTTTT. It codes for CASSRTSGTTGELFF.

The J gene is TRBJ2-1, the V gene TRBV19, with 10 positions matching TRBD2. CDR1 LNHDA and CDR2 SQIVND come from the germline V gene (reference sequence). This CDR3 contains 17 residues. V lost 8 bases to trimming and J lost 7 bases; unmatched junction nucleotides: 17. This chain's CDR3 is CASAGDRLAGVGNEQFF. CDR3 coding DNA: TGTGCCAGTGCAGGGGACCGTCTAGCGGGAGTGGGTAATGAGCAGTTCTTC.

With regard to this clone: A junction boundary mismatches the germline segment, possibly from a read error. The chain employs TRBV10-3 and TRBJ1-6; TRBD1 agrees at 7 bases. CDR1 is ENHRY and CDR2 is SYGVKD in the germline V gene. The CDR3 consists of 15 residues. The CDR3 region has the DNA TGTGCCTTCAGGTCCGGGGACAGAGCGGGTTCACCCCTCCACTTT. It specifies CAFRSGDRAGSPLHF.

The rearrangement uses TRBV5-1 and TRBJ2-1; 13 nucleotides align to TRBD2. This CDR3 comprises 17 residues. CDR1 and CDR2 (germline): SGHRS, YFSETQ. With 4 bases clipped from V and 5 bases from J, the junction kept 9 bases outside the gene matches. The CDR3 loop is CASSVPRLAGGNNEQFF. The CDR3 coding sequence is TGCGCCAGCAGCGTCCCCCGACTAGCGGGGGGCAACAATGAGCAGTTCTTC.

V and J are TRBV2 and TRBJ2-3; D is ambiguous. This CDR3 has 14 amino acids. Trimming removed 4 bases at V and 1 base at J, with 9 bases between. Germline assignment: CDR1 SNHLY and CDR2 FYNNEI. The CDR3 bases are TGTGCCAGCAGTGGGGCCTTGGGCACAGATACGCAGTATTTT. This codes for CASSGALGTDTQYF.

This clone was detected a few times. This sequence joins TRBV5-1 and TRBJ2-3; D is unresolved. Germline V CDR1 and CDR2: SGHRS, YFSETQ. The CDR3 contains 14 residues. V was clipped by 4 bases and J by 2 bases, with 11 bases between them. DNA for the CDR3: TGCGCCAGCAGCGATCCAAGTCTCACAGATACGCAGTATTTT. It codes for CASSDPSLTDTQYF.

This clone was seen only a few times. J is TRBJ2-7 and V is TRBV13; TRBD1 agrees at 7 bases. The trim removed 4 bases at V and 2 bases at J, leaving 11 bases unmatched. Germline lookup yields CDR1 PRHDT and CDR2 FYEKMQ (reference sequence). The CDR3 length is 16 residues. The CDR3 DNA sequence: TGTGCCAGCAGCTCCAGAACCGGGACAGATCCCTACGAGCAGTACTTC. It specifies CASSSRTGTDPYEQYF.

The genes are TRBV19 and TRBJ2-5; no clear D gene. Per the germline V gene, CDR1 is LNHDA and CDR2 is SQIVND (reference sequence). V was pared by 4 bases and J by 1 base, with 13 bases between. This CDR3 is built from 15 residues. CDR3 sequence reads: CASSNGGRSQETQYF. Written as DNA, the CDR3 is TGTGCCAGTAGTAACGGCGGACGGAGCCAAGAGACCCAGTACTTC.

The chain combines TRBV14 with TRBJ2-5, with TRBD2 matching over 9 bases. The J call is in doubt because the DNA end fits TRBJ2-7 better. The CDR3 is 17 residues long. Germline-derived CDR1 and CDR2 are SGHDN and FVKESK. CDR3 in amino acids: CASSHREGLAFSAEQYF. As DNA, the CDR3 is TGTGCCAGCAGCCACCGGGAGGGACTAGCCTTCTCGGCCGAGCAGTACTTC.

The genes are TRBV4-2 and TRBJ2-5, with D possibly being TRBD1 (6 bases). CDR1 and CDR2 (germline): LGHNA, YNFKEQ. This CDR3 has 15 amino acids. V lost 4 bases to trimming and J lost 0 bases, with 12 bases between them. Written as DNA, the CDR3 is TGTGCCAGCAGCCCCGAAACAGGGAACCAAGAGACCCAGTACTTC. Translating gives CASSPETGNQETQYF.

This chain connects TRBV4-1 to TRBJ2-5; D remains ambiguous. This CDR3 spans 16 amino acids. V lost 0 bases and J lost 4, with 15 bases in between. Germline V lookup: CDR1 MGHRA, CDR2 YSYEKL. This chain's CDR3 is CASSQDGLQPPETQYF. The CDR3 nucleotides are TGCGCCAGCAGCCAAGATGGCCTTCAACCCCCAGAGACCCAGTACTTC.

This rearrangement joins TRBV7-9 to TRBJ2-5; 8 nucleotides match TRBD2. Germline CDR1 SEHNR, CDR2 FQNEAQ (reference sequence). The trim removed 5 bases at V and 4 bases at J, leaving 9 bases unmatched. The CDR3 loop spans 15 amino acids. This CDR3 reads CASSATGLVGETQYF. CDR3 DNA sequence: TGTGCCAGCAGCGCAACGGGACTAGTAGGAGAGACCCAGTACTTC.

The chain is built from TRBV4-1 and TRBJ2-7; D perhaps matches TRBD2 (5 bases). The V and J ends lost 1 base and 2 bases respectively, with 15 bases between them. The CDR3 covers 16 residues. Germline CDR1 MGHRA, CDR2 YSYEKL. The CDR3 here is CASSQVFLAYTYEQYF. In DNA, the CDR3 is TGCGCCAGCAGCCAAGTATTTTTAGCGTATACCTACGAGCAGTACTTC.

J is TRBJ1-2 and V is TRBV27, with 9 nucleotides matching TRBD1. V was clipped by 5 bases and J by 2 bases; unmatched bases: 3. The CDR3 is 14 residues long. Germline values: CDR1 MNHEY, CDR2 SMNVEV (reference sequence). CDR3 sequence: CASSPQGANYGYTF. The CDR3 nucleotides read TGTGCCAGCAGTCCACAGGGGGCCAACTATGGCTACACCTTC.

This sequence joins TRBV28 and TRBJ2-2; 9 bases fit TRBD1. The CDR3 has 15 amino acids. J lost 5 bases, V lost 8 bases, and 9 bases had no gene match. CDR1 and CDR2 from the germline V gene are MDHEN and SYDVKM. In DNA form, the CDR3 reads TGTGCCAGCCTGAAAGGGGACAGGGCTACCGGGGAGCTGTTTTTT. Translated: CASLKGDRATGELFF.

This chain joins TRBV5-1 and TRBJ1-2; D ambiguous. Trimming removed 0 bases at V and 3 bases at J, with 9 bases between. The CDR3 has 14 amino acids. The germline CDR1 and CDR2 sequences are SGHRS and YFSETQ. The CDR3 DNA reads TGCGCCAGCAGCTTGGAAGGCCAGTACTATGGCTACACCTTC. This gives the protein CASSLEGQYYGYTF.

The chain is built from TRBV5-4 and TRBJ2-2; D not certain. V was pared by 1 base and J by 5 bases, with 6 bases between. Germline V CDR1 and CDR2: SGHNT, YYREEE (reference sequence). The CDR3 length is 13 residues. Written as DNA, the CDR3 is TGTGCCAGCAGCTTGTCGAGTACCGGGGAGCTGTTTTTT. This encodes CASSLSSTGELFF.